The 7 T cell receptor beta chains given below trace back to one sample, sequenced in a study of blood T cell repertoires in COVID-19. Repertoires were generated with immunoSEQ multiplex PCR, while TCRdb's copy carries only in-frame clones and drops some. This table has 35,000 to 45,000 clones, 70% to 90% appearing once. The sample comprised peripheral blood. These receptors originate from a human donor in a cohort sampled during active COVID-19.

This clone was picked up a small number of times. The sample carries other DNA sequences with the same CDR3. The V call is TRBV15, the J call TRBJ1-1; tentative D call: TRBD1 (5 bases). The CDR3 consists of 15 residues. Trimming shortened V by 1 base and J by 1 base, and 10 bases separated the two germline ends. Germline V gene lookup returns CDR1 LNHNV and CDR2 YYDKDF (reference sequence). The CDR3 spells CATSRVARANTEAFF. DNA of the CDR3: TGTGCCACCAGCAGAGTGGCCAGGGCGAACACTGAAGCTTTCTTT.

The V and J genes are TRBV5-4 and TRBJ1-2; no clear D gene. The CDR3 covers 14 residues. The V end was cut by 3 bases, the J end by 2 bases, with 11 bases between. Per the germline V gene, CDR1 is SGHNT and CDR2 is YYREEE (reference sequence). Here the CDR3 reads CASSSDIRNYGYTF. CDR3 sequence (DNA): TGTGCCAGCAGCTCAGACATTCGGAACTATGGCTACACCTTC.

The chain recombines TRBV6-1 with TRBJ1-6; D gene ambiguous. Germline V gives CDR1 MNHNS, CDR2 SASEGT. The ends were cut back, 2 bases at V and 0 bases at J, with 11 bases in the middle. The CDR3 extends over 17 amino acids. The CDR3 is CASSEPKASSYNSPLHF. The CDR3 bases are TGTGCCAGCAGTGAACCGAAGGCTAGCTCCTATAATTCACCCCTCCACTTT.

The J gene is TRBJ1-5, the V gene TRBV6-2 or TRBV6-3; 7 bases map to TRBD1. CDR1 MNHEY and CDR2 SVGEGT come from the germline V gene. This CDR3 comprises 15 residues. J lost 2 bases, V lost 7 bases, and 8 bases had no gene match. The DNA for the CDR3 is TGTGCCAGCAACCCTACGGGACAGCGCAATCAGCCCCAGCATTTT. Translated: CASNPTGQRNQPQHF.

The rearrangement uses TRBV6-5 and TRBJ2-7; D not resolved. V lost 7 bases to trimming and J lost 2 bases, with 9 bases between them. There are 12 residues in the CDR3. Germline CDR1 MNHEY, CDR2 SVGAGI. Here the CDR3 reads CASTDDTYEQYF. DNA for the CDR3: TGTGCCAGCACCGACGACACCTACGAGCAGTACTTC.

The genes are TRBV2 and TRBJ2-7; D possibly corresponds to TRBD2 (5 bases). Germline lookup yields CDR1 SNHLY and CDR2 FYNNEI. V lost 8 bases, J lost 3 bases, and 17 bases lay in between. This CDR3 contains 14 residues. This CDR3 reads CASLPGVSLYEQYF. The CDR3 nucleotides read TGTGCCAGCCTCCCCGGGGTCAGCCTCTACGAGCAGTACTTC.

The chain joins TRBV27 to TRBJ1-2; perhaps TRBD1 as D (6 bases). With 3 bases removed from V and 8 bases from J, the gap between germline ends came to 16 bases. The CDR3 is 14 amino acids. Germline assignment: CDR1 MNHEY and CDR2 SMNVEV (reference sequence). The chain's CDR3 is CASSFLDGGRGYTF. The DNA of the CDR3 is TGTGCCAGCAGTTTCCTCGACGGGGGGCGAGGCTACACCTTC.